A single T cell receptor (beta chain) is shown here with its context. Antigen unknown. This entry belongs to a study of PD-1 blockade in mismatch repair-deficient tumors. The method was immunoSEQ multiplex PCR; TCRdb's version includes in-frame clones alone and lacks a portion of them. The sample has tens of thousands of clones, approximately 88% seen once. This CDR3 contains 15 residues. TCRs were sequenced from a few patients responding to pembrolizumab. Study conclusions and caveats: Tumor-resident clones, often absent from pretreatment blood, expanded after pembrolizumab and then contracted.

The rearrangement uses TRBV21-1 and TRBJ2-2; the table's TRBD2 call for D was not verified on the DNA. TRBV21-1 constitutes a pseudogene. The sample in question was peripheral blood, obtained 52 weeks after starting pembrolizumab. The clonotype was recovered from an adult with mismatch repair-deficient cancer. In DNA form, the CDR3 reads TGTGCCAGCAGCAAAGGGCCTAGTTCTCACGGGGAGCTGTTTTTT. Its protein is CASSKGPSSHGELFF.